This T cell receptor beta chain was sequenced during a study of identical twins. Study-level findings and limits: Rather than following the same donors, the conclusions depended on cross-sectional statistical analysis.

This clonotype was recorded at least ten times. As yet, its antigen is unknown. The ends were cut back, 9 bases at V and 8 bases at J, with 11 bases in the middle. This CDR3 has 11 residues. CDR1 and CDR2 (germline): SEHNR, FQNEAQ (reference sequence). A universal primer site was incorporated via template switching, and the cDNA contained unique molecular identifiers. TCRdb redid the calling of the 5' RACE reads with MiXCR, one entry per CDR3 protein. Among 430,000 or so distinct CDR3 sequences, more than 20% were seen once, and the ten largest hold around 3%. A further study also used this sample, focusing on T cells expressing NK-cell markers. As that report states: Just one sequenced donor of eight was HCMV-seronegative, while seven were seropositive.

The gene calls are TRBV7-9 and TRBJ2-1; no firm D call. Sequencing was done on a sample of CD4+ T cells sorted from blood. This clonotype was sampled from a woman younger than 30 in good health. The DNA for the CDR3 is TGTGCCAGTTCCAGTACCCATGAGCAGTTCTTC. This sequence encodes CASSSTHEQFF.